The 22 T cell receptor beta chains given below trace back to one sample, sequenced in a study of OX40 agonist ivuxolimab in advanced cancers. Libraries were built with the immunoSEQ multiplex PCR assay. TCRdb limited this immuneACCESS table to in-frame rearrangements with V and J called. A share of clones is missing; checked studies link under half to unresolved V genes, and the rest is unexplained. The sample data list 74,000 or so clones, and more than 70% of these were observed just once. Of the sample, 8% to 10% falls within the top ten clones. This specimen was CD4+ or CD8+ T cells sorted from blood, taken in a trial of the OX40 agonist ivuxolimab. The receptors were gathered from an adult with an advanced solid tumor such as melanoma, head and neck, liver or kidney cancer.

The chain is built from TRBV6-6 and TRBJ2-2; 8 bases agree with TRBD2. The CDR3 sequence is 15 residues long. Per the germline V gene, CDR1 is MNHNY and CDR2 is SVGAGI (reference sequence). J was trimmed by 4 bases and V by 5 bases; bases with no gene match: 6. The CDR3 bases are TGTGCCAGCAGTACCTGGCGGGAGGTCACCGGGGAGCTGTTTTTT. Amino acid sequence: CASSTWREVTGELFF.

This rearrangement joins TRBV20-1 to TRBJ2-3, with D possibly matching TRBD2 (5 bases). The CDR3 is 11 amino acids. V lost 8 bases and J 2 bases, leaving 8 bases between the germline ends. The germline gives CDR1 DFQATT, CDR2 SNEGSKA (reference sequence). The DNA of the CDR3 is TGCAGTACGGACTTCACAGATACGCAGTATTTT. Protein product: CSTDFTDTQYF.

V gene TRBV15 combines with J gene TRBJ2-1, with 8 bases lining up with TRBD1. Trimming at V came to 2 bases and at J to 8 bases, leaving 14 bases not matched to a gene. Per germline, CDR1 LNHNV and CDR2 YYDKDF (reference sequence). The CDR3 spans 17 residues. DNA for the CDR3: TGTGCCACCAGCAGACAGCCTTCCGGGACAGGCGGGGATGAGCAGTTCTTC. Translation gives CATSRQPSGTGGDEQFF.

The J gene is TRBJ2-7, the V gene TRBV9; possible D gene TRBD1, 6 bases. CDR3 length: 15 amino acids. With 2 bases removed from V and 4 bases from J, the gap between germline ends came to 16 bases. Germline V lookup: CDR1 SGDLS, CDR2 YYNGEE. The CDR3 loop reads CASSVEPTGSYEQYF. CDR3 DNA: TGTGCCAGCAGCGTGGAGCCGACAGGCTCTTACGAGCAGTACTTC. The full variable domain, its missing parts supplied by reference TRBV9 and TRBJ2-7, is DSGVTQTPKHLITATGQRVTLRCSPRSGDLSVYWYQQSLDQGLQFLIQYYNGEERAKGNILERFSAQQFPDLHSELNLSSLELGDSALYFCASSVEPTGSYEQYFGPGTRLTVT.

The V call is TRBV9, the J call TRBJ2-2; TRBD1 matches 8 bases. V was pared by 1 base and J by 1 base, with 9 bases of the junction left unmatched. CDR3 size: 18 residues. Per germline, CDR1 SGDLS and CDR2 YYNGEE. CDR3 nucleotides: TGTGCCAGCAGCGTATTGGGTGGAGGACAGGGGAACACCGGGGAGCTGTTTTTT. Protein product: CASSVLGGGQGNTGELFF.

The CDR3 region is CASSFQGAQETQYF. CDR3 sequence (DNA): TGCGCCAGCAGCTTCCAGGGGGCGCAAGAGACCCAGTACTTC. The V gene is TRBV5-1, the J gene TRBJ2-5; TRBD1 matches 8 bases. V was pared by 2 bases and J by 2 bases, with 2 bases of the junction left unmatched. This CDR3 comprises 14 residues. Germline V gives CDR1 SGHRS, CDR2 YFSETQ. Full variable domain (outside the CDR3, taken from reference TRBV5-1 and TRBJ2-5): KAGVTQTPRYLIKTRGQQVTLSCSPISGHRSVSWYQQTPGQGLQFLFEYFSETQRNKGNFPGRFSGRQFSNSRSEMNVSTLELGDSALYLCASSFQGAQETQYFGPGTRLLVL.

The V gene is TRBV4-1, the J gene TRBJ1-4; D is unresolved. Trimming left V 1 base short and J 8 bases short, with 11 bases between. Germline values: CDR1 MGHRA, CDR2 YSYEKL. The CDR3 runs to 14 residues. CDR3 protein: CASSQAPSREKLFF. The CDR3 DNA follows: TGCGCCAGCAGCCAAGCCCCGAGCCGGGAAAAACTGTTTTTT.

The chain links TRBV18 to TRBJ2-3, with 7 bases identical to TRBD2. The germline CDR1 and CDR2 sequences are KGHSH and LQKENI. This CDR3 has 16 amino acids. V shed 4 bases and J 2 bases; nucleotides not matched to a gene: 9. DNA of the CDR3: TGTGCCAGCTCACGCGTGGGCGGGGGATTCACAGATACGCAGTATTTT. This translates into CASSRVGGGFTDTQYF.

The chain recombines TRBV18 with TRBJ2-4; D is uncertain. Trimming stripped 3 bases from V and 7 bases from J, with 4 bases between. Germline CDR1 KGHSH, CDR2 LQKENI. This CDR3 spans 11 amino acids. Here the CDR3 reads CASSPANIQYF. The DNA for the CDR3 is TGTGCCAGCTCACCGGCTAACATTCAGTACTTC.

The gene calls are TRBV28 and TRBJ1-1, with 7 bases fitting TRBD1. Trimming cost V 8 bases and J 1 base; bases outside gene matches: 13. This CDR3 spans 16 amino acids. Per germline, CDR1 MDHEN and CDR2 SYDVKM. DNA for the CDR3: TGTGCCAGCCATTCGGCAGGGGGTCCCTCGAACACTGAAGCTTTCTTT. The encoded protein is CASHSAGGPSNTEAFF.

This chain links TRBV28 with TRBJ2-5; 12 bases map to TRBD1. J was trimmed by 5 bases and V by 7 bases; bases with no gene match: 11. CDR3 length: 16 residues. Germline CDR1 reads MDHEN; CDR2 reads SYDVKM. CDR3: CASTGQGAVLSETQYF. CDR3 nucleotides: TGTGCCAGCACGGGACAGGGGGCGGTTTTAAGCGAGACCCAGTACTTC.

This chain connects TRBV23-1 to TRBJ1-2; TRBD1 agrees at 7 bases. TRBV23-1 is an open reading frame whose function is uncertain. The V and J ends lost 6 bases and 1 base, in that order; junction bases with no gene match: 5. This CDR3 contains 14 residues. The CDR3 is CASSPDRVNYGYTF. The CDR3 nucleotides are TGCGCCAGCAGCCCCGACAGGGTTAACTATGGCTACACCTTC.

The chain employs TRBV11-2 and TRBJ2-5, with D hard to call. The CDR3 runs 11 residues. V lost 5 bases to trimming and J lost 3 bases, with 4 bases between them. Germline CDR1 SGHAT, CDR2 FQNNGV. The DNA of the CDR3 is TGTGCCAGCAGCCCCAAAGAGACCCAGTACTTC. It is translated as CASSPKETQYF.

The rearrangement uses TRBV6-5 and TRBJ2-7; TRBD1 agrees at 7 bases. In germline, CDR1 is MNHEY, CDR2 SVGAGI. Trimming removed 6 bases from V and 4 bases from J; junction bases left unmatched: 3. This CDR3 spans 12 amino acids. In nucleotides, the CDR3 is TGTGCCAGCAGCCAACAGGGGTACGAGCAGTACTTC. Its protein product is CASSQQGYEQYF.

V gene TRBV4-2 combines with J gene TRBJ2-1; tentatively, D is TRBD2 (6 bases). The CDR3 is 17 residues long. The V and J ends lost 4 bases and 0 bases respectively, with 16 bases between them. Germline-derived CDR1 and CDR2 are LGHNA and YNFKEQ. The CDR3 protein is CASSRWSGTDSYNEQFF. CDR3 bases: TGTGCCAGCAGCCGATGGTCCGGGACTGACTCCTACAATGAGCAGTTCTTC.

The CDR3 loop is CASSYRTQRGYTF. CDR3 bases: TGTGCCAGCAGTTACAGGACCCAGCGTGGCTACACCTTC. The gene calls are TRBV6-6 and TRBJ1-2; no reliable D call. Germline V gene data show CDR1 as MNHNY and CDR2 as SVGAGI (reference sequence). Deletions cut 2 bases from V and 7 bases from J, with 11 bases between. This CDR3 is built from 13 residues.

CDR3 coding DNA: TGTGCCAGCAGTGAGTCCCAAGGGGTGGGCCTCTACAATGAGCAGTTCTTC. Amino acid sequence: CASSESQGVGLYNEQFF. The genes are TRBV25-1 and TRBJ2-1; TRBD1 might be the D (5 bases). This CDR3 has 17 residues. Germline CDR1 is MGHDK and CDR2 is SYGVNS. V was trimmed by 3 bases and J by 3 bases, leaving 18 bases between them.

V is TRBV6-1 and J is TRBJ2-5; perhaps D is TRBD1 or TRBD2 (5 bases each). CDR1 and CDR2 from the germline V gene are MNHNS and SASEGT. CDR3 length: 16 residues. The V gene lost 3 bases and the J gene lost 1 base, with 15 bases spanning the gap. CDR3 in amino acids: CASSEPPGRSQETQYF. CDR3 nucleotides: TGTGCCAGCAGTGAGCCTCCGGGACGGTCCCAAGAGACCCAGTACTTC.

CDR3 loop: CASSPGASYSPLHF. The CDR3 DNA reads as TGTGCCAGCTCACCGGGGGCCAGTTATTCACCCCTCCACTTT. The gene calls are TRBV18 and TRBJ1-6, with D possibly TRBD1 on 6 matching bases. The V gene lost 3 bases and the J gene lost 8 bases, with 11 bases spanning the gap. Germline V lookup: CDR1 KGHSH, CDR2 LQKENI. The CDR3 runs to 14 residues.

J is TRBJ1-1 and V is TRBV28; TRBD1 matches at 9 bases. Germline assignment: CDR1 MDHEN and CDR2 SYDVKM. Trimming took 6 bases from V and 6 from J; bases not matched to a gene: 11. CDR3 length equals 15 residues. The CDR3 reads CASSHGYRGPSEAFF. The CDR3 DNA reads as TGTGCCAGCAGCCACGGTTACAGGGGGCCCTCTGAAGCTTTCTTT.

The V and J genes are TRBV28 and TRBJ1-6; D call uncertain. The V and J ends lost 4 bases and 6 bases respectively, with 13 bases between them. The CDR3 is 15 residues long. Germline V CDR1 and CDR2: MDHEN, SYDVKM. CDR3 DNA sequence: TGTGCCAGCAGTTCCCGGAATCCCTCTAATTCACCCCTCCACTTT. As protein: CASSSRNPSNSPLHF.

This clone was observed once. V and J are TRBV2 and TRBJ2-3, with TRBD2 matching 12 bases. This CDR3 has 17 amino acids. CDR1 and CDR2 (germline): SNHLY, FYNNEI. The V segment lost 3 bases and the J segment 2 bases; nucleotides outside the gene matches: 6. Here the CDR3 reads CASSDLGTSGFTDTQYF. CDR3 in DNA: TGTGCCAGCAGTGATTTGGGGACTAGCGGGTTCACAGATACGCAGTATTTT.